This record concerns one TCR beta chain sequence. Antigen: not known. These data come from a study of T cell responses to AZD1222 COVID-19 vaccine. Study findings and constraints: Reports say nearly half of spike-specific TCRs go after unmutated variant regions. Two doses of AZD1222 preceded a rise in Spike-specific TCR breadth and depth.

Produced via immunoSEQ multiplex PCR; TCRdb's table is partial and in-frame only. The table records around 78,000 clones, approximately 91% of them present only once. Germline V gene data show CDR1 as SGHRS and CDR2 as YFSETQ. The germline V and J ends were trimmed by 1 base and 1 base, with 8 bases remaining between them. The CDR3 runs to 14 residues. This receptor was taken from an adult in good health. Sample: peripheral blood, taken on day 0 of MenACWY control vaccination. This chain connects TRBV5-1 to TRBJ1-1; no definite D call. This CDR3 is CASSLNSENTEAFF. The CDR3 DNA follows: TGCGCCAGCAGCTTGAACAGCGAGAACACTGAAGCTTTCTTT.